Below are 3 T cell receptor beta chains sequenced from a single sample in a study of blood T cell repertoires in COVID-19. Generated by immunoSEQ multiplex PCR, the TCRdb table keeps only in-frame clones and is missing some. Of over 200,000 clones listed, about four fifths are singletons. Sequenced sample: PBMCs or T cells enriched from blood (not recorded which). These receptor sequences come from a man in his sixties who had recovered from COVID-19.

This sequence joins TRBV6-5 and TRBJ2-3, with 10 nucleotides matching TRBD2. Germline CDR1 reads MNHEY; CDR2 reads SVGAGI. The CDR3 length is 16 residues. Trimming cost V 4 bases and J 0 bases; bases outside gene matches: 4. CDR3 in DNA: TGTGCCAGCAGTTGGAGCGGGGGGGCCAGCACAGATACGCAGTATTTT. It encodes CASSWSGGASTDTQYF.

This chain's CDR3 is CASSEGTGYGEKLFF. DNA for the CDR3: TGTGCCAGCAGTGAAGGGACAGGGTATGGGGAAAAACTGTTTTTT. The chain links TRBV2 to TRBJ1-4; 8 bases line up with TRBD1. The V gene's germline CDR1 is SNHLY and CDR2 FYNNEI. The CDR3 length is 15 residues. The junction had 6 bases not matched to a gene; V was cut back by 1 base and J by 8 bases.

The V gene is TRBV4-3, the J gene TRBJ2-1, with D perhaps matching TRBD2 (5 bases). This CDR3 spans 16 amino acids. Germline V gene data show CDR1 as LGHNA and CDR2 as YSLEER. Trimming shortened V by 2 bases and J by 0 bases, and 11 bases separated the two germline ends. CDR3 region: CASSQSWAGSYNEQFF. The CDR3 coding sequence is TGCGCCAGCAGCCAATCTTGGGCGGGCTCCTACAATGAGCAGTTCTTC.